The 18 T cell receptor beta chains below all came from one sample that was sequenced in a study of T cells in Graves' hyperthyroidism and ophthalmopathy. Researchers amplified the TCR beta CDR3 regions from RNA transcripts. The TCR CDR3 was amplified in a first-round RT-PCR using the HTBI primer set. TCRdb processed the multiplex PCR reads anew with MiXCR; each CDR3 protein has one entry. The repertoire includes hundreds of thousands of distinct CDR3 sequences, 38% of them detected once, and roughly 8.3% sits in the top ten. Sequencing input: blood. These receptors were taken from a young man with Graves' hyperthyroidism.

This clonotype was observed at least ten times. This chain joins TRBV6-6 and TRBJ1-1; no clear D. The CDR3 is 13 residues long. CDR1 and CDR2 from the germline V gene are MNHNY and SVGAGI (reference sequence). V lost 5 bases and J lost 1, with 8 bases in between. The CDR3 region is CASSDGWNTEAFF. The CDR3 region has the DNA TGTGCCAGCAGTGACGGATGGAACACTGAAGCTTTCTTT.

This clonotype was picked up many times. In DNA, the CDR3 is TGCAGCGTTCACGGGGGTCGCGAGCAGTACTTC. It yields the protein CSVHGGREQYF. V usage is TRBV29-1 and J usage is TRBJ2-7; tentative D call: TRBD2 (6 bases). The CDR3 spans 11 residues. The V and J ends lost 5 bases and 6 bases respectively, with 11 bases between them. Germline lookup yields CDR1 SQVTM and CDR2 ANQGSEA.

This clonotype has only a few counts. The genes are TRBV6-1 and TRBJ1-1; no reliable D call. Germline CDR1 MNHNS, CDR2 SASEGT. This CDR3 region has 16 residues. V was shortened by 1 base and J by 2 bases, with 14 bases between the two germline ends. The CDR3 bases are TGTGCCAGCAGTGAAGTCCTCCAGACGGTAAACACTGAAGCTTTCTTT. Protein sequence: CASSEVLQTVNTEAFF.

This clonotype has at least ten counts. The rearrangement uses TRBV10-3 and TRBJ1-1; D ambiguous. Between the trimmed V and J ends, which lost 6 bases and 0 bases, there was a span of 8 bases. The CDR3 is made up of 13 amino acids. Germline CDR1 and CDR2: ENHRY and SYGVKD. CDR3 residues: CAISKSMNTEAFF. The CDR3 nucleotides read TGTGCCATCAGCAAAAGCATGAACACTGAAGCTTTCTTT.

This clonotype was seen many times. The CDR3 DNA follows: TGTGCCAGCAGCACCAACGTGGCTTTCTTT. Translation gives CASSTNVAFF. The chain couples TRBV7-9 to TRBJ1-1; D call uncertain. The V end lost 5 bases, the J end lost 11 bases, and 9 bases lay between the germline ends. The CDR3 consists of 10 residues. In germline, CDR1 is SEHNR, CDR2 FQNEAQ (reference sequence).

The chain recombines TRBV5-5 with TRBJ2-7; 14 nucleotides match TRBD2. V lost 6 bases and J lost 9; bases outside the gene matches: 5. Germline assignment: CDR1 SGHKS and CDR2 YYEKEE (reference sequence). This CDR3 is 13 amino acids long. CDR3 coding DNA: TGTGCCAGCACTGAGGGGACTAGCGGGAGGCAGTACTTC. Protein sequence: CASTEGTSGRQYF.

This clonotype came up many times. The chain combines TRBV24-1 with TRBJ1-1; the match to TRBD1 covers 8 bases. Germline-derived CDR1 and CDR2 are KGHDR and SFDVKD. CDR3 size: 15 residues. V shed 4 bases and J 4 bases; nucleotides not matched to a gene: 7. The CDR3 sequence: CATSDSQQGGTEAFF. DNA of the CDR3: TGTGCCACCAGTGACTCTCAACAGGGGGGCACTGAAGCTTTCTTT.

This clonotype was seen a handful of times. The chain combines TRBV29-1 with TRBJ2-7, with 9 bases lining up with TRBD1. There are 18 residues in the CDR3. CDR1 and CDR2 from the germline V gene are SQVTM and ANQGSEA. V lost 0 bases and J lost 2; bases outside the gene matches: 14. For the CDR3, the DNA is TGCAGCGTTGAAGATCGGGGTAGAGGACAGGGGAGGCCCTACGAGCAGTACTTC. The encoded protein is CSVEDRGRGQGRPYEQYF.

This chain uses TRBV19 with TRBJ1-1; D gene unclear. This CDR3 region has 14 residues. Trimming shortened V by 5 bases and J by 1 base, and 11 bases separated the two germline ends. In germline, CDR1 is LNHDA, CDR2 SQIVND (reference sequence). CDR3 nucleotide sequence: TGTGCCAGTAGTCAGACTAGCGGGAACACTGAAGCTTTCTTT. It yields the protein CASSQTSGNTEAFF.

This rearrangement joins TRBV7-8 to TRBJ2-5, with D uncertain. CDR1 is SGHVS and CDR2 is FQNEAQ in the germline V gene. Deletions cut 7 bases from V and 7 bases from J, with 7 bases between. The CDR3 is made up of 10 amino acids. CDR3 DNA sequence: TGTGCCAGCACCAATAGGACCCAGTACTTC. Translation: CASTNRTQYF.

Concerning this clonotype: This is likely a read error, given that the CDR3 carries no conserved phenylalanine or tryptophan at its end. The chain has TRBV7-9 and TRBJ2-6, with D perhaps assigned TRBD1 or TRBD2 (5 bases each). V lost 4 bases, J lost 0 bases, and 13 bases lay in between. The CDR3 is made up of 17 amino acids. CDR1 is SEHNR and CDR2 is FQNEAQ in the germline V gene (reference sequence). This chain's CDR3 is CASSSPGRSSGANVLTS. The CDR3 DNA sequence: TGTGCCAGCAGCTCGCCGGGACGGAGCTCTGGGGCCAACGTCCTGACTTCC.

This clonotype was observed at least ten times. This rearrangement joins TRBV29-1 to TRBJ2-5, with D perhaps TRBD2 (6 bases). The germline V gene has CDR1 SQVTM and CDR2 ANQGSEA. This CDR3 spans 14 amino acids. V was trimmed by 3 bases and J by 5 bases, leaving 16 bases between them. CDR3 sequence: CSVEGGEERETQYF. CDR3 in DNA: TGCAGCGTTGAGGGAGGAGAGGAGAGGGAGACCCAGTACTTC.

The gene calls are TRBV25-1 and TRBJ1-6; D unclear. The germline CDR1 and CDR2 sequences are MGHDK and SYGVNS. Trimming cost V 4 bases and J 12 bases, with 7 bases left between them. The CDR3 is 11 amino acids. The CDR3, as DNA: TGTGCCAGCAGTGCTAAGGGACCCCTCCACTTT. Translated: CASSAKGPLHF.

The chain links TRBV15 to TRBJ2-7, with 9 bases identical to TRBD2. The CDR3 is made up of 15 amino acids. V gave up 3 bases and J gave up 2 bases; unmatched junction bases: 5. Germline CDR1 and CDR2: LNHNV and YYDKDF (reference sequence). CDR3 DNA: TGTGCCACCAGCAGCCCGGGACTAGCCGCCTACGAGCAGTACTTC. This codes for CATSSPGLAAYEQYF.

This clonotype was counted ten times or more. The rearrangement joins TRBV7-2 to TRBJ2-7, with D possibly TRBD1 on 5 matching bases. The CDR3 spans 13 residues. Germline values: CDR1 SGHTA, CDR2 FQGNSA. The ends were cut back, 4 bases at V and 4 bases at J, with 11 bases in the middle. The CDR3: CASSSSPGYEQYF. CDR3 bases: TGTGCCAGCAGCTCGTCCCCAGGGTACGAGCAGTACTTC.

A remark on this clonotype: Possible read error: a much larger clone is one base away. The chain is built from TRBV7-8 and TRBJ1-4; 9 nucleotides match TRBD1. The CDR3 contains 15 residues. From germline, CDR1 is SGHVS and CDR2 FQNEAQ. Here the CDR3 DNA reads TGTGCCATCAGCTTTCGGACAGGGGCGGGTGAAAAACTGTTTTTT. Residues: CAISFRTGAGEKLFF.

The V and J genes are TRBV2 and TRBJ2-2; 7 bases line up with TRBD1. V gave up 6 bases and J gave up 5 bases; unmatched junction bases: 9. The CDR3 has 15 amino acids. Looked up from germline, CDR1 is SNHLY and CDR2 is FYNNEI. CDR3 protein: CASRRDRVGTGELFF. The CDR3 DNA is TGTGCCAGCAGGCGAGACAGGGTCGGGACCGGGGAGCTGTTTTTT.

This rearrangement joins TRBV27 to TRBJ2-7; D is unclear. The CDR3 totals 13 residues. V was cut by 4 bases and J by 3 bases, with 10 bases left in between. Per the germline V gene, CDR1 is MNHEY and CDR2 is SMNVEV (reference sequence). CDR3 region: CASSWSLNYEQYF. In nucleotides, the CDR3 is TGTGCCAGCAGTTGGTCGTTAAACTACGAGCAGTACTTC.